This TCR beta chain stems from a study of shared clonotypes between healthy human individuals. About the study: Each donor's CD8 memory used one plate, CD8 naive two, each CD4 subset three.

Some clones are missing from TCRdb's copy, which holds only in-frame ones; the method was immunoSEQ multiplex PCR. The data show some 2.4 million clones, over 85% seen once. This CDR3 contains 15 residues. The V end was cut by 5 bases, the J end by 4 bases, with 15 bases between. Germline CDR1 is LNHDA and CDR2 is SQIVND (reference sequence). This chain joins TRBV19 and TRBJ1-3; D might be TRBD1 (5 bases). Sequencing was performed on naive CD4+ T cells from PBMCs. The subset was: CD45RA+ positively selected. The receptor was derived from a man in his late teens or twenties in good health. Some clones in this sample may be carry-over from other donors' samples. The CDR3 protein is CASSEQGSYGNTIYF. The DNA of the CDR3 is TGTGCCAGTAGTGAGCAGGGATCGTACGGAAACACCATATATTTT. The full variable domain, its missing parts supplied by reference TRBV19 and TRBJ1-3, is DGGITQSPKYLFRKEGQNVTLSCEQNLNHDAMYWYRQDPGQGLRLIYYSQIVNDFQKGDIAEGYSVSREKKESFPLTVTSAQKNPTAFYLCASSEQGSYGNTIYFGEGSWLTVV.